The 5 T cell receptor beta chains below were found in one sample sequenced in a study of blood T cell repertoires in COVID-19. Here immunoSEQ multiplex PCR was the method, and the copy in TCRdb shows in-frame clones only, minus some. The sample has 15,000 to 17,000 clones; approximately 78% are singletons. The material sequenced was peripheral blood. The receptors were sampled from a man older than 75 with active or convalescent COVID-19.

V is TRBV19 and J is TRBJ2-3, with 10 bases fitting TRBD1. The V segment lost 0 bases and the J segment 4 bases; nucleotides outside the gene matches: 4. Germline-derived CDR1 and CDR2 are LNHDA and SQIVND (reference sequence). The CDR3 is 16 amino acids. The CDR3 sequence is CASSIDGGQGSDTQYF. CDR3 in DNA: TGTGCCAGTAGTATAGATGGGGGACAGGGGTCAGATACGCAGTATTTT.

Worth noting for this clone: The junction and the germline gene differ at one end; a read error may be behind it. The V and J genes are TRBV11-2 and TRBJ2-3; tentative D call: TRBD2 (6 bases). The length of the CDR3 is 14 residues. The V gene's germline CDR1 is SGHAT and CDR2 FQNNGV. CDR3 loop: CASSSLRTTPTGDF. The CDR3 coding sequence is TGTGCCAGCAGCTCCCTTCGGACAACCCCCACGGGGGATTTT.

In its sample, this clone was seen once. V is TRBV30 and J is TRBJ1-6; D is ambiguous. CDR3 length: 13 residues. V was clipped by 6 bases and J by 9 bases, with 15 bases between them. Germline lookup yields CDR1 GTSNPN and CDR2 SVGIG (reference sequence). The CDR3: CACSTLGGSPLHF. The CDR3 nucleotides read TGTGCCTGTAGTACACTAGGTGGTTCACCCCTCCACTTT.

The chain employs TRBV9 and TRBJ2-1; 13 bases agree with TRBD2. Per the germline V gene, CDR1 is SGDLS and CDR2 is YYNGEE. CDR3 length equals 18 residues. Trimming cost V 2 bases and J 3 bases; bases outside gene matches: 8. In nucleotides, the CDR3 is TGTGCCAGCAGCGTGGGCGCCGGGACTAGCGGGGTCTACAATGAGCAGTTCTTC. Encoded protein: CASSVGAGTSGVYNEQFF.

This chain's CDR3 is CASSLFTGGSVYGYTF. The CDR3 bases are TGTGCCAGCAGCTTATTTACAGGGGGCTCAGTCTATGGCTACACCTTC. The chain couples TRBV7-8 to TRBJ1-2; 9 bases line up with TRBD1. Trimming took 2 bases from V and 4 from J; bases not matched to a gene: 8. The CDR3 covers 16 residues. Germline CDR1 SGHVS, CDR2 FQNEAQ.